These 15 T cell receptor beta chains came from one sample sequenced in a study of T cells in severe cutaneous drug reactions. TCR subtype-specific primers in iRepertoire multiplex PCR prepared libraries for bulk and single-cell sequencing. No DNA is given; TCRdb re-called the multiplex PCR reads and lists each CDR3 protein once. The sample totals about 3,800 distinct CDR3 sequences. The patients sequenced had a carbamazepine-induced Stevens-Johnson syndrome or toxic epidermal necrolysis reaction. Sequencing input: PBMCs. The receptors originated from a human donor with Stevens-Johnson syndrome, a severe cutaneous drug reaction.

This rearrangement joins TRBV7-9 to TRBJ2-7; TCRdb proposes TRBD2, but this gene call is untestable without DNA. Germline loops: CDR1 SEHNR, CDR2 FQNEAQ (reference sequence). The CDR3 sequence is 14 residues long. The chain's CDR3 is CASSGRDYHYEQYF.

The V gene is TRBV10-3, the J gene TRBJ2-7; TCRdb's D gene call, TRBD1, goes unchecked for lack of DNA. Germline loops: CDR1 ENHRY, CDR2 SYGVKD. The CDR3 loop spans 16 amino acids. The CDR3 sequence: CAISESGALSLYEQYF.

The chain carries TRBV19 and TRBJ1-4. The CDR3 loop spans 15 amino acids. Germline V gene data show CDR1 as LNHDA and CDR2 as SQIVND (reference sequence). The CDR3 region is CASSQGSASNEKLFF.

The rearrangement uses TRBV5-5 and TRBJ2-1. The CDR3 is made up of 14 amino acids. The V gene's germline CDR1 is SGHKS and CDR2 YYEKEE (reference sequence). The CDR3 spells CASSLEWRNNEQFF.

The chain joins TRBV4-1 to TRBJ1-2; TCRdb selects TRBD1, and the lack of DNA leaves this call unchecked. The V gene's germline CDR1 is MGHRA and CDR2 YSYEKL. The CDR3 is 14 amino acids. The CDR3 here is CASSQGGQIYGYTF.

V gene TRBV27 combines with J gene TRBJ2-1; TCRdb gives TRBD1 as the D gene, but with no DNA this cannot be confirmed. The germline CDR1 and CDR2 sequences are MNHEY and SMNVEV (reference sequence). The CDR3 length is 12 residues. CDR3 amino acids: CASSAGYNEQFF.

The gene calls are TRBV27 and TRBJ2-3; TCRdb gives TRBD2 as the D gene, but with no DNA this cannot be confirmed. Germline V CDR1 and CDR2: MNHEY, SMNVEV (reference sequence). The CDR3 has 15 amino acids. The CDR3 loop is CASSSGGLRTDTQYF.

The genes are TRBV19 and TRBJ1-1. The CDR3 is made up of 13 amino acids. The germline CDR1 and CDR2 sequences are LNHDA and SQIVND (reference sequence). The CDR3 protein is CASSSRGNTEAFF.

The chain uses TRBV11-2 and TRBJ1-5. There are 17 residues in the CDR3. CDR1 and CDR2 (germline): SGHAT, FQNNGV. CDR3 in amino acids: CASSQPQFTCGNQPQHF.

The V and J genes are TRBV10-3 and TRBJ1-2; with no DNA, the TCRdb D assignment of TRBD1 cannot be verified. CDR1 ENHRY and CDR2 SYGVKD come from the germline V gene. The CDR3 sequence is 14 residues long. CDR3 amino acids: CAISDRTGNYGYTF.

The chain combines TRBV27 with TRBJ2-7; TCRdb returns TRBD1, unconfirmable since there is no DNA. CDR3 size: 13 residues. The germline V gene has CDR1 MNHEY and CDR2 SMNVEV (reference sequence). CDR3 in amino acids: CASSFVSLSPQYF.

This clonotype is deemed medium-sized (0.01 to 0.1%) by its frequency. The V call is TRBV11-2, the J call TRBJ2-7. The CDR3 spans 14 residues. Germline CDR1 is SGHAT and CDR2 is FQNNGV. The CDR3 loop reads CASSLDPFSYEQYF.

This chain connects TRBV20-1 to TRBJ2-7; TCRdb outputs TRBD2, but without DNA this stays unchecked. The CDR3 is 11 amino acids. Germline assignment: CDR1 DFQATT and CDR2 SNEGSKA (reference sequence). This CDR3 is CSGARGYEQYF.

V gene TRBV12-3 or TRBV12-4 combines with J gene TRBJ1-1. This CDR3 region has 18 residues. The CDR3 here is CASSPNGQLLSRNTEAFF.

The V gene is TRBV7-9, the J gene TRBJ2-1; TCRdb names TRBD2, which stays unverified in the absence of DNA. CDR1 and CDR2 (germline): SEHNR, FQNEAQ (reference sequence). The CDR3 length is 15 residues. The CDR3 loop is CASSQLSGAYNEQFF.